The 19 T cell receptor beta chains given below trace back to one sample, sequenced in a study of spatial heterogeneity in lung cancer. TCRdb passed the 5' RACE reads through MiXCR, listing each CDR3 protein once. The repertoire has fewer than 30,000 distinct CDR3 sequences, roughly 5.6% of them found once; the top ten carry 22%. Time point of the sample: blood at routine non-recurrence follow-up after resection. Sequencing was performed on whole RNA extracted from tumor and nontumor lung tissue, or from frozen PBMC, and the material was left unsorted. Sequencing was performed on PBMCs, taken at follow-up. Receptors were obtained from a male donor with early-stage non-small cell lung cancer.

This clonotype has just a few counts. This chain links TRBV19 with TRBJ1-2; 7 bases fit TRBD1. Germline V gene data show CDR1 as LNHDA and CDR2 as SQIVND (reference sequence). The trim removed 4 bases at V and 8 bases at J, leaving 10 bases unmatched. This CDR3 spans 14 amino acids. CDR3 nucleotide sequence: TGTGCCAGTAGTACAGACAGGGATATGCTCGGCTACACCTTC. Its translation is CASSTDRDMLGYTF.

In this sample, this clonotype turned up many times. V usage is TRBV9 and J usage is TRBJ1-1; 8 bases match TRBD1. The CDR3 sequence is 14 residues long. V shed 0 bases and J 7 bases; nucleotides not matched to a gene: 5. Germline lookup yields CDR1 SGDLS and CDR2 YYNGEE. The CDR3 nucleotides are TGTGCCAGCAGCGTAGGGCAGGGGGCGGTTGAAGCTTTCTTT. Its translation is CASSVGQGAVEAFF.

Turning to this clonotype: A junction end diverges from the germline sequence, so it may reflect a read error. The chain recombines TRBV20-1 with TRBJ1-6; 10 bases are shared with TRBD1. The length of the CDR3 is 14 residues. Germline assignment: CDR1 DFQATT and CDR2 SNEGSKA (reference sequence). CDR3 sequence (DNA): TGCAGTGCGGAGGACAGGGGGGATAATTCACCCCCCCACTTT. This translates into CSAEDRGDNSPPHF.

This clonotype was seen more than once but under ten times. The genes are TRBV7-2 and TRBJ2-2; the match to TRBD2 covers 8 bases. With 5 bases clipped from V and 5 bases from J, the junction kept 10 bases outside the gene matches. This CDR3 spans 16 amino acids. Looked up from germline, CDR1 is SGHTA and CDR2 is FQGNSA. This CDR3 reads CASSPGTGGRTGELFF. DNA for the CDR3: TGTGCCAGCAGCCCGGGGACTGGCGGGAGGACCGGGGAGCTGTTTTTT.

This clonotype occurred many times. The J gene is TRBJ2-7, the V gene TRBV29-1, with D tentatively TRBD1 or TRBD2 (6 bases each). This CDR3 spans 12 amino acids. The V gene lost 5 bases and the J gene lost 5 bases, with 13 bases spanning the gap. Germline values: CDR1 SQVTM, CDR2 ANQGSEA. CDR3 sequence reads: CSVKSGADEQYV. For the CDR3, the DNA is TGCAGCGTTAAATCGGGGGCGGACGAGCAGTACGTC.

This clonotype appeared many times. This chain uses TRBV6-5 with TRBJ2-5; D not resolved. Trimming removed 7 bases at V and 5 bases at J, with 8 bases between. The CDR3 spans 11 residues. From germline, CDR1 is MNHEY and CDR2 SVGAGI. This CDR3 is CASTQSETQYF. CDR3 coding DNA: TGTGCCAGCACCCAGTCGGAGACCCAGTACTTC.

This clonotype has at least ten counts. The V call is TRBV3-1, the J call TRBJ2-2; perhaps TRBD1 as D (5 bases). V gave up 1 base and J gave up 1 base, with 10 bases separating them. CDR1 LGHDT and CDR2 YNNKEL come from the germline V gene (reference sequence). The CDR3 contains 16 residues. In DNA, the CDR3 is TGTGCCAGCAGCCAAGTTAGGACAAAGAACACCGGGGAGCTGTTTTTT. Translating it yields CASSQVRTKNTGELFF.

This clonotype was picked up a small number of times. CDR3 nucleotides: TGTGCCAGCAGCCAAGGCTGGGAGCAGTACTTC. Its protein product is CASSQGWEQYF. This chain joins TRBV3-1 and TRBJ2-7; no definite D call. The CDR3 is made up of 11 amino acids. Looked up from germline, CDR1 is LGHDT and CDR2 is YNNKEL (reference sequence). The V end lost 1 base, the J end lost 7 bases, and 5 bases lay between the germline ends.

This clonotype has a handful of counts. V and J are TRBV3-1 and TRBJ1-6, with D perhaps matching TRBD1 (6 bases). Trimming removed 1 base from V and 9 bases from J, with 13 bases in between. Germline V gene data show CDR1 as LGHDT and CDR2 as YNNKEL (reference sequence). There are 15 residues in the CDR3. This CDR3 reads CASSQGAGVGSPLHF. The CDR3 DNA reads TGTGCCAGCAGCCAAGGTGCAGGGGTTGGTTCACCCCTCCACTTT. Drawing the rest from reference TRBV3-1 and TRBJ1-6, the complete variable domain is DTAVSQTPKYLVTQMGNDKSIKCEQNLGHDTMYWYKQDSKKFLKIMFSYNNKELIINETVPNRFSPKSPDKAHLNLHINSLELGDSAVYFCASSQGAGVGSPLHFGNGTRLTVT.

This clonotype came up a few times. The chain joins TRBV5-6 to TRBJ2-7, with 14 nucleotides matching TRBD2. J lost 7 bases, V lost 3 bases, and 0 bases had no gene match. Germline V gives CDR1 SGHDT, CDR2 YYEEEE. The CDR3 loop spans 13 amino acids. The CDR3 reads CASSWTSGGEQYV. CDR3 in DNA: TGTGCCAGCAGCTGGACTAGCGGGGGGGAGCAGTACGTC.

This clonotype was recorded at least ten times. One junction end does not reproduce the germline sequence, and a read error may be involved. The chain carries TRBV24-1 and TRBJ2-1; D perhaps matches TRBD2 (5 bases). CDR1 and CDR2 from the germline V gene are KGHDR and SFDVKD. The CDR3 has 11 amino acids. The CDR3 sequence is CASSEGNEQFF. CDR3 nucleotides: TGTGCCAGCAGTGAGGGCAATGAGCAGTTCTTC.

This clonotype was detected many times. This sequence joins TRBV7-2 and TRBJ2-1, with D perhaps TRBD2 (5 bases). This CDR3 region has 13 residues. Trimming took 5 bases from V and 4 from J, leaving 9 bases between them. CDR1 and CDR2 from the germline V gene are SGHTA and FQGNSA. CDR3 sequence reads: CASSLGLYNEQFF. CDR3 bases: TGTGCCAGCAGCCTAGGACTGTACAATGAGCAGTTCTTC.

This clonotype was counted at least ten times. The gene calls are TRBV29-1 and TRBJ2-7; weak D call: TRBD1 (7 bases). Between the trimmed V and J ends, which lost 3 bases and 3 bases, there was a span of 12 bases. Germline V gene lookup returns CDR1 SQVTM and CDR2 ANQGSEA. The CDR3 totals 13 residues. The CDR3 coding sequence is TGCAGCGTTGAGGCCCAGGGGGGCTACGAGCAGTACTTC. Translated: CSVEAQGGYEQYF.

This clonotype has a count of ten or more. The CDR3 spells CASSLEYPLIRYEQYV. The CDR3 coding sequence is TGTGCCAGCAGCTTGGAGTATCCATTAATTCGCTACGAGCAGTACGTC. The chain combines TRBV5-5 with TRBJ2-7; D is ambiguous. Trimming left V 0 bases short and J 3 bases short, with 16 bases between. CDR1 is SGHKS, CDR2 YYEKEE, per germline (reference sequence). This CDR3 is 16 amino acids long.

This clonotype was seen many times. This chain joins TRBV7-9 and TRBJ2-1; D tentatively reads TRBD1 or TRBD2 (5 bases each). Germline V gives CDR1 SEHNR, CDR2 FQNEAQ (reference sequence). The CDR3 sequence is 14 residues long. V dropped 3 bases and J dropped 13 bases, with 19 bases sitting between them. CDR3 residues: CASSFGTSDPRQFF. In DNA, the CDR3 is TGTGCCAGCAGCTTTGGGACCTCCGACCCCCGTCAGTTCTTC.

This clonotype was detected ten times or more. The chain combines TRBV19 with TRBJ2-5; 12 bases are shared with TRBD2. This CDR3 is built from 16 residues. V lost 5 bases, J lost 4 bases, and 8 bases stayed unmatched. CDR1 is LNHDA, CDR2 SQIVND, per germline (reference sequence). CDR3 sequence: CASSPRLAGEGETQYF. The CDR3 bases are TGTGCCAGTAGTCCAAGACTAGCGGGAGAAGGAGAGACCCAGTACTTC.

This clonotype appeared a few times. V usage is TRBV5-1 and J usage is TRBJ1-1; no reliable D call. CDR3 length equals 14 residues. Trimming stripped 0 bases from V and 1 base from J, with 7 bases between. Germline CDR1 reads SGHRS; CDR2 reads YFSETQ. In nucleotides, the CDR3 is TGCGCCAGCAGCTTGGGTCCCCGGAACACTGAAGCTTTCTTT. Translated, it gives CASSLGPRNTEAFF.

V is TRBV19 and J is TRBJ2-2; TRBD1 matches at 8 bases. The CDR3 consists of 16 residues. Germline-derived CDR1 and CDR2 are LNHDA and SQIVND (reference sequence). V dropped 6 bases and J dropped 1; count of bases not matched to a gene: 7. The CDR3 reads CASSNTGQGNTGELFF. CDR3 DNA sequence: TGTGCCAGTAGCAACACCGGACAGGGGAACACCGGGGAGCTGTTTTTT. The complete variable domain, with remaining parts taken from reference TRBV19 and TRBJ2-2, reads DGGITQSPKYLFRKEGQNVTLSCEQNLNHDAMYWYRQDPGQGLRLIYYSQIVNDFQKGDIAEGYSVSREKKESFPLTVTSAQKNPTAFYLCASSNTGQGNTGELFFGEGSRLTVL.

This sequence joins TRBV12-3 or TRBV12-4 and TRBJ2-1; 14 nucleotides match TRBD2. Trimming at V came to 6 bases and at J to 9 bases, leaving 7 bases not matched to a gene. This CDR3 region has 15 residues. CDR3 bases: TGTGCCAGCAGCCCGCCGGGACTAGCGGGAGTTGAGCAGTTCTTC. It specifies CASSPPGLAGVEQFF.